This T cell receptor beta chain was observed in a study of blood T cell repertoires in COVID-19. Study summary: The samples span acute and convalescent COVID-19 from the United States, Italy and Spain.

While infection was still active, Seattle patients were enrolled and then followed longitudinally. Original handling: Amplification of reference gene primers provided the estimated nucleated cell counts. Method: immunoSEQ multiplex PCR; TCRdb's copy keeps in-frame clones and lacks some. V, J and clone size are taken as reported in that table, and D and trimming were inferred from the DNA itself. The sample consists of hundreds of thousands of clones, around 88% of them appearing once. This CDR3 is 14 amino acids long. The V and J ends lost 5 bases and 5 bases, in that order; junction bases with no gene match: 9. Germline V gives CDR1 SGHDT, CDR2 YYEEEE.

The rearrangement joins TRBV5-6 to TRBJ2-5, with 7 bases fitting TRBD1. The TCR comes from a woman aged 25 to 45 with COVID-19, enrolled during active disease. Sequencing input: peripheral blood. The CDR3 DNA reads TGTGCCAGCAGTATACAGGGGATGGAGGAGACCCAGTACTTC. Its protein is CASSIQGMEETQYF.